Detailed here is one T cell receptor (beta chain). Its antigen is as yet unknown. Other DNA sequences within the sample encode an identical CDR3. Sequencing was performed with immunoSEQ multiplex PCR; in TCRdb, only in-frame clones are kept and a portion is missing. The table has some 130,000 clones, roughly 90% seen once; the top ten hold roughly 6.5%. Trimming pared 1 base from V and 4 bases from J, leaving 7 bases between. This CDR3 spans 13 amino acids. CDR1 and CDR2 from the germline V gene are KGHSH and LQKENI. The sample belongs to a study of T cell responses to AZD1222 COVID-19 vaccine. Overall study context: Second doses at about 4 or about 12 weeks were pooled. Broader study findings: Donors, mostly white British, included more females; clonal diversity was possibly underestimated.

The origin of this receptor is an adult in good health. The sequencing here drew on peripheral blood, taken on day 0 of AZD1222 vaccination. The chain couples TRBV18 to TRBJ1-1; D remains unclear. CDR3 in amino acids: CASSPQGSTEAFF. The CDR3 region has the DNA TGTGCCAGCTCACCACAGGGTAGCACTGAAGCTTTCTTT.